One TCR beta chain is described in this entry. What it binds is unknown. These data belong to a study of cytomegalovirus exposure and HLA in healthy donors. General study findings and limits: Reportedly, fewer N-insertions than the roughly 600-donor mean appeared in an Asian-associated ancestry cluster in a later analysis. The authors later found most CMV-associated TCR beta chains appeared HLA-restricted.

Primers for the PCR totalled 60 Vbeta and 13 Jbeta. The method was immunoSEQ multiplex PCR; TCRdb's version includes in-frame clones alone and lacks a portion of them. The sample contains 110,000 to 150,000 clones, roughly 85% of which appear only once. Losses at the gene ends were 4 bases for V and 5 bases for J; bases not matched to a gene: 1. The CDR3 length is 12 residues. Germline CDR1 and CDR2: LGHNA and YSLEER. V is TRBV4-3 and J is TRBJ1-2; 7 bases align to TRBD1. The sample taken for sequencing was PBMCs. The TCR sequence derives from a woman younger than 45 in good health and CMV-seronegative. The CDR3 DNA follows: TGCGCCAGCAGCCGGGGACAGTATGGCTACACCTTC. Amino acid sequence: CASSRGQYGYTF.